The 20 T cell receptor beta chains reported below all come from one sample, sequenced in a study of T cells after yellow fever vaccination. In TCRdb, the 5' RACE reads were re-called with MiXCR into one record per CDR3 protein. The sample holds more than 450,000 distinct CDR3 sequences, 21% seen once. This material consisted of PBMCs, taken around 3 weeks after the first yellow fever vaccination. These receptors came from a man between 18 and 29 years old who received the YFV17D yellow fever vaccine.

This clonotype has a handful of counts. The chain combines TRBV5-5 with TRBJ2-3; perhaps D is TRBD1 or TRBD2 (5 bases each). From germline, CDR1 is SGHKS and CDR2 YYEKEE (reference sequence). There are 16 residues in the CDR3. V was clipped by 6 bases and J by 6 bases, with 23 bases between them. This CDR3 is CASTVPGTTVGDTQYF. The CDR3 coding sequence is TGTGCCAGCACCGTTCCCGGGACGACCGTCGGGGATACGCAGTATTTT.

This clonotype was seen ten or more times. DNA of the CDR3: TGCGCCAGCAGCTTGGTCGGGGGCTCCTACAATGAGCAGTTCTTC. It codes for CASSLVGGSYNEQFF. This chain links TRBV5-1 with TRBJ2-1, with D perhaps matching TRBD2 (6 bases). Germline V gene lookup returns CDR1 SGHRS and CDR2 YFSETQ. This CDR3 is 15 amino acids long. V lost 0 bases and J 0 bases, leaving 7 bases between the germline ends.

This clonotype was found a few times. The chain has TRBV15 and TRBJ1-6; a possible D gene is TRBD1 (5 bases). In germline, CDR1 is LNHNV, CDR2 YYDKDF (reference sequence). Trimming took off 6 bases at V and 8 bases at J, with 8 bases between the two ends. The CDR3 spans 12 residues. DNA for the CDR3: TGTGCCACCAGGACAGCCTATTCACCCCTCCACTTT. This translates into CATRTAYSPLHF.

V is TRBV6-1 and J is TRBJ1-1, with no clear D. Germline-derived CDR1 and CDR2 are MNHNS and SASEGT. V lost 6 bases and J lost 0, with 14 bases in between. The CDR3 length is 15 residues. The CDR3 reads CASSPSFGVNTEAFF. Here the CDR3 DNA reads TGTGCCAGCAGCCCCTCTTTCGGGGTGAACACTGAAGCTTTCTTT.

This clonotype was counted only a few times. The chain carries TRBV28 and TRBJ2-2; no definite D call. The CDR3 contains 14 residues. CDR1 MDHEN and CDR2 SYDVKM come from the germline V gene. The V gene lost 1 base and the J gene lost 3 bases, with 6 bases spanning the gap. The CDR3 sequence is CASSLSGHTGELFF. CDR3 in DNA: TGTGCCAGCAGTTTATCCGGACACACCGGGGAGCTGTTTTTT.

The V and J genes are TRBV6-1 and TRBJ1-5; TRBD1 is a possible D gene (5 bases). Trimming removed 6 bases at V and 6 bases at J, with 15 bases between. CDR1 and CDR2 from the germline V gene are MNHNS and SASEGT. CDR3 length: 14 amino acids. CDR3 protein: CASSLERGGQPQHF. CDR3 in DNA: TGTGCCAGCAGCTTGGAGAGGGGTGGTCAGCCCCAGCATTTT.

The chain links TRBV7-6 to TRBJ1-6, with 9 bases that match TRBD1. This CDR3 contains 14 residues. From germline, CDR1 is SGHVS and CDR2 FNYEAQ. The V segment lost 5 bases and the J segment 6 bases; nucleotides outside the gene matches: 2. CDR3 in amino acids: CASSKTGGNSPLHF. CDR3 in DNA: TGTGCCAGCAGCAAGACAGGGGGTAATTCACCCCTCCACTTT.

This clonotype was recorded a few times. J is TRBJ2-3 and V is TRBV29-1; D ambiguous. The CDR3 is 16 residues long. Trimming cost V 7 bases and J 2 bases, with 22 bases left between them. Germline V gives CDR1 SQVTM, CDR2 ANQGSEA. CDR3 protein: CSAPGPTGVVTDTQYF. The CDR3 DNA reads TGCAGCGCCCCGGGTCCGACCGGCGTGGTCACAGATACGCAGTATTTT.

This clonotype appeared once. This chain uses TRBV6-1 with TRBJ1-3; D is unclear. V dropped 0 bases and J dropped 4 bases, with 4 bases sitting between them. The CDR3 runs to 13 residues. Germline V gene lookup returns CDR1 MNHNS and CDR2 SASEGT. DNA of the CDR3: TGTGCCAGCAGTGAAGCCAGGGGAAACACCATATATTTT. Encoded protein: CASSEARGNTIYF.

There are a few counts of this clonotype. This chain uses TRBV6-1 with TRBJ2-3; 15 bases fit TRBD2. CDR1 and CDR2 from the germline V gene are MNHNS and SASEGT. The CDR3 consists of 17 residues. Trimming cost V 8 bases and J 0 bases; bases outside gene matches: 6. CDR3 sequence (DNA): TGTGCCAGCCACCCGGGACTAGCGGGGGGTAGCACAGATACGCAGTATTTT. Encoded protein: CASHPGLAGGSTDTQYF.

J is TRBJ2-3 and V is TRBV11-3, with 8 bases matching TRBD2. The V segment lost 0 bases and the J segment 6 bases; nucleotides outside the gene matches: 5. The CDR3 contains 15 residues. Germline lookup yields CDR1 SGHNT and CDR2 YENEEA. The CDR3 coding sequence is TGTGCCAGCAGCTTAGATGGGGTAGCGGGGGATACGCAGTATTTT. Protein product: CASSLDGVAGDTQYF.

At least ten counts were recorded for this clonotype. The genes are TRBV12-3 or TRBV12-4 and TRBJ1-2, with D possibly being TRBD1 (5 bases). The CDR3 loop spans 15 amino acids. Trimming stripped 3 bases from V and 8 bases from J, with 19 bases between. For the CDR3, the DNA is TGTGCCAGCAGTTTGGCTCAGGGAACCTTTGGGGGCTACACCTTC. This encodes CASSLAQGTFGGYTF.

This clonotype was detected a few times. The CDR3 sequence is CASSQGQGVFYEQYV. CDR3 DNA: TGTGCCAGCTCACAAGGACAGGGGGTGTTCTACGAGCAGTACGTC. The V and J genes are TRBV18 and TRBJ2-7; 10 positions agree with TRBD1. CDR3 size: 15 residues. The germline CDR1 and CDR2 sequences are KGHSH and LQKENI. The V and J ends lost 4 bases and 3 bases, in that order; junction bases with no gene match: 6.

This rearrangement joins TRBV12-3 or TRBV12-4 to TRBJ2-7; no clear D gene. The length of the CDR3 is 12 residues. Trimming took 5 bases from V and 3 from J, leaving 8 bases between them. The CDR3 here is CASSGSYYEQYF. CDR3 nucleotides: TGTGCCAGCAGTGGGTCGTACTACGAGCAGTACTTC.

In its sample, this clonotype was seen a few times. V and J are TRBV5-1 and TRBJ2-1, with TRBD1 identical over 9 bases. V shed 2 bases and J 2 bases; nucleotides not matched to a gene: 5. CDR3 size: 16 residues. Germline CDR1 and CDR2: SGHRS and YFSETQ. The CDR3 here is CASSFRRDRAYNEQFF. The CDR3 region has the DNA TGCGCCAGCAGCTTTCGCCGGGACAGGGCCTACAATGAGCAGTTCTTC.

This clonotype was found a few times. CDR3 residues: CASSLVAQGQETQYF. DNA for the CDR3: TGCGCCAGCAGCTTGGTGGCGCAGGGCCAAGAGACCCAGTACTTC. This chain joins TRBV5-1 and TRBJ2-5, with D possibly being TRBD1 (5 bases). V was pared by 0 bases and J by 1 base, with 10 bases between. Germline loops: CDR1 SGHRS, CDR2 YFSETQ. The CDR3 extends over 15 amino acids. Full variable domain (remainder filled in from reference TRBV5-1 and TRBJ2-5): KAGVTQTPRYLIKTRGQQVTLSCSPISGHRSVSWYQQTPGQGLQFLFEYFSETQRNKGNFPGRFSGRQFSNSRSEMNVSTLELGDSALYLCASSLVAQGQETQYFGPGTRLLVL.

The chain joins TRBV12-3 or TRBV12-4 to TRBJ2-2; D unclear. With 7 bases removed from V and 0 bases from J, the gap between germline ends came to 15 bases. The CDR3 contains 16 residues. The CDR3 DNA sequence: TGTGCCAGCACCCCGATGCGAACCCCGAACACCGGGGAGCTGTTTTTT. Translating gives CASTPMRTPNTGELFF.

CDR3 nucleotides: TGTGCCAGCAGTGAGGGGGGACAGATTTATGGCTACACCTTC. Protein sequence: CASSEGGQIYGYTF. The chain has TRBV7-6 and TRBJ1-2; TRBD1 matches 7 bases. Germline V gives CDR1 SGHVS, CDR2 FNYEAQ. Trimming took 6 bases from V and 5 from J; bases not matched to a gene: 9. The CDR3 spans 14 residues. Variable domain in full (rest from reference TRBV7-6 and TRBJ1-2): GAGVSQSPRYKVTKRGQDVALRCDPISGHVSLYWYRQALGQGPEFLTYFNYEAQQDKSGLPNDRFSAERPEGSISTLTIQRTEQRDSAMYRCASSEGGQIYGYTFGSGTRLTVV.

The gene calls are TRBV5-1 and TRBJ2-3, with D perhaps matching TRBD1 (6 bases). Germline assignment: CDR1 SGHRS and CDR2 YFSETQ. The V end was cut by 2 bases, the J end by 5 bases, with 12 bases between. This CDR3 spans 14 amino acids. CDR3 coding DNA: TGCGCCAGCAGCTTAGTTGGGGGCCGAGATACGCAGTATTTT. It yields the protein CASSLVGGRDTQYF.

This sequence joins TRBV29-1 and TRBJ2-1; TRBD2 agrees at 8 bases. CDR1 and CDR2 from the germline V gene are SQVTM and ANQGSEA. After removal of 7 bases from V and 6 bases from J, the junction contained 5 bases not matched to a gene. This CDR3 has 12 residues. For the CDR3, the DNA is TGCAGCGCCCGGACTAGCAGCAATGAGCAGTTCTTC. The encoded protein is CSARTSSNEQFF.